In this sample, the clone carrying this T cell receptor beta chain turned up once. In the original processing: Scientists estimated how many nucleated cells there were by amplifying reference gene primers. The table came from immunoSEQ multiplex PCR; TCRdb's copy has only in-frame clones and leaves some out. V and J calls and clone size are those listed in that table; D and trimming were worked out from the DNA. The data show tens of thousands of clones, around 75% seen once. This record belongs to a study of blood T cell repertoires in COVID-19. The overall study: There were acute and convalescent COVID-19 samples, and they came from the United States, Italy and Spain. T cells, B-cell-depleted T cells, or PBMCs supplied cDNA or gDNA.

The receptor was derived from a woman older than 75 with active or convalescent COVID-19. The sample taken for sequencing was peripheral blood.

The CDR3 coding sequence is TGTGCCACCTCCCAGGGACAGGGGTGGTACGGCTACACCTTC. The encoded protein is CATSQGQGWYGYTF. This chain joins TRBV19 and TRBJ1-2, with 10 bases fitting TRBD1. Germline-derived CDR1 and CDR2 are LNHDA and SQIVND (reference sequence). The trim removed 10 bases at V and 8 bases at J, leaving 13 bases unmatched. The CDR3 covers 14 residues.